Listed here are 8 T cell receptor beta chains from one sample, sequenced in a study of blood T cell repertoires in COVID-19. The data were produced by immunoSEQ multiplex PCR, yet TCRdb's version contains in-frame clones alone and is incomplete. The sample carries over 300,000 clones, approximately 87% recorded once. The sequencing input was PBMCs or T cells enriched from blood (not recorded which). Receptors originate from a woman aged 25 to 39 with acute COVID-19.

The chain links TRBV19 to TRBJ1-4; no clear D. V lost 7 bases and J 8 bases, leaving 11 bases between the germline ends. There are 12 residues in the CDR3. Germline V gives CDR1 LNHDA, CDR2 SQIVND (reference sequence). Written as DNA, the CDR3 is TGTGCCAGTATCGGCCCCGGGGAAAAACTGTTTTTT. It codes for CASIGPGEKLFF.

This clone was counted between two and nine times. The chain combines TRBV24-1 with TRBJ2-4, with D unresolved. The germline V and J ends were trimmed by 4 bases and 3 bases, with 15 bases remaining between them. This CDR3 has 16 residues. Germline V gives CDR1 KGHDR, CDR2 SFDVKD. The DNA of the CDR3 is TGTGCCACCAGTGAACCCACAGTTTCCGGCAAAAACATTCAGTACTTC. This translates into CATSEPTVSGKNIQYF.

The genes are TRBV27 and TRBJ2-3; D is uncertain. In germline, CDR1 is MNHEY, CDR2 SMNVEV (reference sequence). The CDR3 length is 15 residues. Trimming shortened V by 5 bases and J by 6 bases, and 18 bases separated the two germline ends. The CDR3 nucleotides are TGTGCCAGCAGTCCGCTCCAGCGTAGCTCGGATACGCAGTATTTT. Residues: CASSPLQRSSDTQYF.

As DNA, the CDR3 is TGCGCCAGCAGTGATCTAACTAAGACAGGCCGCTCCTACAATGAGCAGTTCTTC. Protein: CASSDLTKTGRSYNEQFF. The chain recombines TRBV10-1 with TRBJ2-1, with D tentatively TRBD1 (6 bases). Between the trimmed V and J ends, which lost 3 bases and 0 bases, there was a span of 18 bases. Germline lookup yields CDR1 WNHNN and CDR2 SYGVQD (reference sequence). The CDR3 has 18 residues.

The chain recombines TRBV7-9 with TRBJ1-2, with D unresolved. This CDR3 comprises 11 residues. The germline gives CDR1 SEHNR, CDR2 FQNEAQ (reference sequence). Trimming took off 3 bases at V and 4 bases at J, with 3 bases between the two ends. The CDR3 protein is CASSLSYGYTF. The CDR3 DNA is TGTGCCAGCAGCTTGAGCTATGGCTACACCTTC.

The chain has TRBV29-1 and TRBJ2-2; the match to TRBD1 covers 9 bases. The CDR3 sequence is 20 residues long. Germline V lookup: CDR1 SQVTM, CDR2 ANQGSEA. V was clipped by 2 bases and J by 6 bases; unmatched bases: 22. The CDR3 protein is CSVENRDRVIGALGPGELFF. CDR3 in DNA: TGCAGCGTTGAAAATCGGGACAGGGTTATTGGGGCACTTGGGCCCGGGGAGCTGTTTTTT.

The rearrangement uses TRBV27 and TRBJ2-1; 7 nucleotides match TRBD1. The germline V gene has CDR1 MNHEY and CDR2 SMNVEV (reference sequence). J was trimmed by 1 base and V by 5 bases; bases with no gene match: 2. This CDR3 region has 14 residues. Written as DNA, the CDR3 is TGTGCCAGCAGTATGGGACAGTCCTACAATGAGCAGTTCTTC. Protein: CASSMGQSYNEQFF.

V and J are TRBV7-6 and TRBJ1-1; TRBD1 matches 10 bases. Per germline, CDR1 SGHVS and CDR2 FNYEAQ. Trimming cost V 2 bases and J 4 bases; bases outside gene matches: 7. The CDR3 covers 16 residues. The CDR3: CASSLLLGTGVTEAFF. The CDR3 coding sequence is TGTGCCAGCAGCTTATTATTAGGGACAGGGGTCACTGAAGCTTTCTTT. Variable domain in full (rest from reference TRBV7-6 and TRBJ1-1): GAGVSQSPRYKVTKRGQDVALRCDPISGHVSLYWYRQALGQGPEFLTYFNYEAQQDKSGLPNDRFSAERPEGSISTLTIQRTEQRDSAMYRCASSLLLGTGVTEAFFGQGTRLTVV.